The 19 T cell receptor beta chains below were found in one sample sequenced in a study of T-cell reconstitution after alpha-beta-depleted transplantation in children. Unique molecular identifiers were incorporated during preparation of the TCRbeta library. TCRdb redid the calling of the PCR reads with MiXCR, one entry per CDR3 protein. Of 800,000 to 1,000,000 distinct CDR3 sequences listed, roughly 29% are singletons. Specimen: PBMCs, mostly from graft donor cells, collected 360 days after TCRalphabeta/CD19-depleted stem cell transplant. Receptors originate from a boy under three years old who had a stem cell transplant for SCID, so the T cells may come from the graft donor.

This rearrangement joins TRBV11-1 to TRBJ2-7; 7 bases line up with TRBD2. The CDR3 loop spans 15 amino acids. After removal of 5 bases from V and 1 base from J, the junction contained 8 bases not matched to a gene. In germline, CDR1 is SGHAT, CDR2 FQDESV (reference sequence). This chain's CDR3 is CASSTGGGSSYEQYF. CDR3 nucleotides: TGTGCCAGCAGCACCGGCGGGGGAAGTTCCTACGAGCAGTACTTC.

The chain recombines TRBV5-1 with TRBJ2-5, with 8 bases fitting TRBD1. The V gene's germline CDR1 is SGHRS and CDR2 YFSETQ. V shed 7 bases, J shed 2 bases, and the junction held 1 base outside the gene matches. This CDR3 contains 12 residues. The CDR3 sequence: CASGQGQETQYF. CDR3 sequence (DNA): TGCGCCAGCGGACAGGGTCAAGAGACCCAGTACTTC. Variable domain in full (rest from reference TRBV5-1 and TRBJ2-5): KAGVTQTPRYLIKTRGQQVTLSCSPISGHRSVSWYQQTPGQGLQFLFEYFSETQRNKGNFPGRFSGRQFSNSRSEMNVSTLELGDSALYLCASGQGQETQYFGPGTRLLVL.

CDR3 sequence (DNA): TGCGCCAGCAGCTCCAGTCCGACTAGCGGGGCGGGGGATACGCAGTATTTT. It specifies CASSSSPTSGAGDTQYF. V and J are TRBV5-1 and TRBJ2-3; 11 nucleotides agree with TRBD2. The trim removed 3 bases at V and 6 bases at J, leaving 12 bases unmatched. The CDR3 contains 17 residues. The germline gives CDR1 SGHRS, CDR2 YFSETQ.

Only a few counts were recorded for this clonotype. The chain couples TRBV7-3 to TRBJ2-3, with D unclear. Germline V gene data show CDR1 as SGHTA and CDR2 as FQGTGA. CDR3 length equals 17 residues. V lost 1 base and J lost 1, with 15 bases in between. CDR3 loop: CASSLRLDSLGTDTQYF. As DNA, the CDR3 is TGTGCCAGCAGCTTAAGACTCGATTCCCTCGGCACAGATACGCAGTATTTT.

This clonotype occurred many times. The chain carries TRBV13 and TRBJ2-5; 7 nucleotides align to TRBD1. Germline assignment: CDR1 PRHDT and CDR2 FYEKMQ (reference sequence). The CDR3 sequence is 15 residues long. Unmatched junction bases numbered 4, after V lost 1 base and J lost 2 bases. Here the CDR3 reads CASSLDRGVQETQYF. The CDR3 bases are TGTGCCAGCAGCTTAGACAGGGGCGTACAAGAGACCCAGTACTTC.

The V and J genes are TRBV7-8 and TRBJ1-6; unclear D gene. The CDR3 runs 13 residues. Germline V lookup: CDR1 SGHVS, CDR2 FQNEAQ. Trimming took off 3 bases at V and 9 bases at J, with 9 bases between the two ends. The CDR3 bases are TGTGCCAGCAGCTTTCCCGGGCCTTCACCCCTCCACTTT. Translating gives CASSFPGPSPLHF.

The chain combines TRBV3-1 with TRBJ2-7, with a tentative D call TRBD2 (6 bases). The ends were cut back, 3 bases at V and 6 bases at J, with 15 bases in the middle. Germline V CDR1 and CDR2: LGHDT, YNNKEL (reference sequence). This CDR3 contains 14 residues. The CDR3 region is CASSQPGVGSEQYF. The CDR3 nucleotides read TGTGCCAGCAGCCAGCCGGGGGTTGGATCCGAGCAGTACTTC.

This clonotype was seen a few times. J is TRBJ2-1 and V is TRBV20-1, with D unclear. The CDR3 totals 14 residues. V gave up 0 bases and J gave up 4 bases, with 10 bases separating them. Germline CDR1 reads DFQATT; CDR2 reads SNEGSKA (reference sequence). The CDR3: CSARDLVSYNEQFF. As DNA, the CDR3 is TGCAGTGCTAGAGACCTGGTCAGTTACAATGAGCAGTTCTTC.

This clonotype has only a few counts. The chain recombines TRBV5-1 with TRBJ2-2; the D call may be TRBD1 or TRBD2 (7 bases each). The V gene lost 7 bases and the J gene lost 4 bases, with 17 bases spanning the gap. The CDR3 sequence is 15 residues long. Per the germline V gene, CDR1 is SGHRS and CDR2 is YFSETQ. The CDR3: CASGRGQSSTGELFF. CDR3 in DNA: TGCGCCAGCGGGAGGGGACAGAGCAGCACCGGGGAGCTGTTTTTT.

This clonotype has a handful of counts. The V gene is TRBV12-3 or TRBV12-4, the J gene TRBJ2-5, with a tentative D call TRBD1 (6 bases). This CDR3 has 14 amino acids. V dropped 5 bases and J dropped 1 base, with 11 bases sitting between them. The CDR3 DNA reads TGTGCCAGCAGTCCCCGGGACATCCAAGAGACCCAGTACTTC. Its protein product is CASSPRDIQETQYF.

This CDR3 reads CATSRDWDSRFYGYTF. The DNA of the CDR3 is TGTGCCACCAGCAGAGATTGGGACAGCAGATTCTATGGCTACACCTTC. This chain links TRBV15 with TRBJ1-2; TRBD1 matches at 7 bases. The CDR3 totals 16 residues. CDR1 and CDR2 (germline): LNHNV, YYDKDF (reference sequence). J gave up 4 bases and V 0 bases, and 8 bases lay outside the gene matches.

The J gene is TRBJ2-7, the V gene TRBV9, with D possibly TRBD2 on 8 matching bases. Germline V gene lookup returns CDR1 SGDLS and CDR2 YYNGEE. Trimming left V 4 bases short and J 4 bases short, with 30 bases between. The CDR3 has 19 amino acids. For the CDR3, the DNA is TGTGCCAGCAGCCAAACGGCAGGGGGTTATAGCGGGGAGATTTACGAGCAGTACTTC. Its protein product is CASSQTAGGYSGEIYEQYF.

This clonotype was detected only a few times. J is TRBJ2-6 and V is TRBV7-2; possible D gene TRBD2, 5 bases. Trimming removed 5 bases at V and 4 bases at J, with 15 bases between. The CDR3 loop spans 16 amino acids. Germline lookup yields CDR1 SGHTA and CDR2 FQGNSA. The CDR3 region is CASSRRSGSGANVLTF. CDR3 DNA sequence: TGTGCCAGCAGCAGGAGGTCTGGTTCGGGGGCCAACGTCCTGACTTTC.

The chain carries TRBV6-1 and TRBJ2-1; D unclear. CDR3 length equals 14 residues. V gave up 6 bases and J gave up 9 bases, with 18 bases separating them. Germline values: CDR1 MNHNS, CDR2 SASEGT. This chain's CDR3 is CASRPDPDRIEQFF. CDR3 nucleotides: TGTGCCAGCAGGCCCGACCCCGATAGGATTGAGCAGTTCTTC.

Only a few counts were recorded for this clonotype. The V and J genes are TRBV3-1 and TRBJ1-5; 9 bases are a match to TRBD1. The germline gives CDR1 LGHDT, CDR2 YNNKEL (reference sequence). Losses at the gene ends were 3 bases for V and 6 bases for J; bases not matched to a gene: 6. The CDR3 sequence is 15 residues long. CDR3: CASSQGTGRTQPQHF. In nucleotides, the CDR3 is TGTGCCAGCAGCCAGGGGACAGGGAGGACTCAGCCCCAGCATTTT.

The J gene is TRBJ2-1, the V gene TRBV7-9; TRBD2 agrees at 13 bases. With V trimmed by 4 bases and J by 14 bases, 11 bases remained unmatched. The length of the CDR3 is 15 residues. Germline CDR1 reads SEHNR; CDR2 reads FQNEAQ (reference sequence). CDR3: CASSSSGTSGEKEFF. In DNA, the CDR3 is TGTGCCAGCAGCTCCTCCGGGACTAGCGGGGAGAAGGAGTTCTTC.

This clonotype was observed many times. V usage is TRBV12-3 or TRBV12-4 and J usage is TRBJ1-3, with 7 bases identical to TRBD1. There are 16 residues in the CDR3. Trimming took 5 bases from V and 0 from J; bases not matched to a gene: 7. In nucleotides, the CDR3 is TGTGCCAGCAGTCCCGGGACAGCCTTCTCTGGAAACACCATATATTTT. Translating it yields CASSPGTAFSGNTIYF.

This clonotype occurred a few times. V is TRBV7-2 and J is TRBJ2-1; weak D call: TRBD1 (6 bases). This CDR3 has 15 residues. V was trimmed by 8 bases and J by 3 bases, leaving 17 bases between them. CDR1 SGHTA and CDR2 FQGNSA come from the germline V gene. CDR3 sequence reads: CASLSWAGDYNEQFF. The CDR3 DNA follows: TGTGCCAGCCTTAGTTGGGCAGGGGACTACAATGAGCAGTTCTTC.

The gene calls are TRBV7-3 and TRBJ1-2; tentative D call: TRBD1 (5 bases). CDR1 and CDR2 from the germline V gene are SGHTA and FQGTGA. The CDR3 consists of 15 residues. V was trimmed by 4 bases and J by 13 bases, leaving 25 bases between them. CDR3 DNA: TGTGCCAGCAGCTCGTCCGGGACTGCCTTAAGGACTCTCACCTTC. The encoded protein is CASSSSGTALRTLTF.